A selection of T cell receptor beta chains follows, all from one sample in a study of regulatory T cells in long-lasting Graves disease. From the multiplex PCR reads, TCRdb called clonotypes with MiXCR, one entry per CDR3 protein. The top ten clones hold around 18% of a sample with 390,000 or so distinct CDR3 sequences, 10% to 15% of them seen once. This same sample was also taken into another study, of T cells in Graves' hyperthyroidism and ophthalmopathy.

The input for sequencing was peripheral blood mononuclear cells (PBMCs), taken at new diagnosis, from a patient treated with antithyroid drugs. The receptors here all came from a woman between 18 and 30 years old with Graves disease. Both conserved end residues are part of each CDR3. D genes are given only for firm matches. The size field is filled for only some rows; it gives once, few, many or a size class.

cdr3_aa cdr3_nt clone_size d_call j_call v_call
CASSLAVGEGNNEQFF TGCGCCAGCAGCTTGGCGGTGGGAGAAGGGAACAATGAGCAGTTCTTC few - TRBJ2-1 TRBV5-1
CASTRWVGGGYTEAFF TGTGCCAGCACCCGATGGGTTGGGGGTGGGTACACTGAAGCTTTCTTT many - TRBJ1-1 TRBV7-2
CASNRDRTALNNEQFF TGTGCCAGCAACCGAGATAGGACAGCTTTAAACAATGAGCAGTTCTTC - - TRBJ2-1 TRBV6-1
CSSTENTEAFF TGCAGCAGCACTGAGAACACTGAAGCTTTCTTT once - TRBJ1-1 TRBV29-1
CASSSEFEAFF TGTGCCAGCAGTTCGGAGTTCGAAGCTTTCTTT many - TRBJ1-1 TRBV28
CSARVSPTQETQYF TGCAGTGCTAGAGTATCACCAACACAAGAGACCCAGTACTTC many - TRBJ2-5 TRBV20-1
CASSETPAYGYTF TGTGCCAGCAGTGAAACGCCGGCTTATGGCTACACCTTC - - TRBJ1-2 TRBV2
CASRALASGSSEQFF TGTGCCAGCCGGGCTTTGGCTAGCGGGAGTTCTGAGCAGTTCTTC many TRBD2 TRBJ2-1 TRBV5-5
CSARDPGARGNQPQHF TGCAGTGCTAGAGATCCAGGGGCCAGGGGGAATCAGCCCCAGCATTTT - TRBD1 TRBJ1-5 TRBV20-1
CASSLTSAGELFF TGTGCCAGCAGCTTGACTAGCGCCGGGGAGCTGTTTTTT many TRBD2 TRBJ2-2 TRBV28
CASSPRGPYQPQHF TGTGCCAGCAGTCCCAGAGGGCCCTATCAGCCCCAGCATTTT many - TRBJ1-5 TRBV7-2